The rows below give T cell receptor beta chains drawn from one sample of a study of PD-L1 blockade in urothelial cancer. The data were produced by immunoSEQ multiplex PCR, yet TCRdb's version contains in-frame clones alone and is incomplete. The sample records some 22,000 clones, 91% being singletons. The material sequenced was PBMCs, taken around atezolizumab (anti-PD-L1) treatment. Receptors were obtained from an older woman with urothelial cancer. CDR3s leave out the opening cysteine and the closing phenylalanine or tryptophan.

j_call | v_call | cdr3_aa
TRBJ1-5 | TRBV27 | ASSSQGLGNQPQH
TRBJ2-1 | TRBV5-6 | ASSLWREQYNEQF
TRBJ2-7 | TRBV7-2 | ASSPGGALGRTGLYEQY
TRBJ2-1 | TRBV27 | ASSLVAGGPHNEQF
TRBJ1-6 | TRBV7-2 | ASSAREGSPLH
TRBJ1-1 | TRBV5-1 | ASSLQGGNTEAF
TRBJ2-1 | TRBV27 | ASSLRVGRAEEQF
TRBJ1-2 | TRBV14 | ASSQGREGRSGYT
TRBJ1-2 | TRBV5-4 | ASSLAGGGGYGYT
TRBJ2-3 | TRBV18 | ASSQTGAGTDTQY
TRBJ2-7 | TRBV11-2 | ASSLVAGNEQY
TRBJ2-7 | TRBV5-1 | ASSLGTWGGTREQY
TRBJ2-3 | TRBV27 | ASSFGQGRTDTQY
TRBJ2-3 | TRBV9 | ASAPSLGADTQY
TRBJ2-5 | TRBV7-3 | ASSLTGRGQETQY
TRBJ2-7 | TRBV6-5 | ASSYSGTRFSREQY
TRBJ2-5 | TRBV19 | ASSLGLGRETQY
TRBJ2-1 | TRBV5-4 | ASSLHPRGGTDSYNEQF
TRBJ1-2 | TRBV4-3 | ASSHLGLPYGYT